This T cell receptor (beta chain) was profiled in a study of beta chain features in type 1 diabetes. Per germline, CDR1 SGHVS and CDR2 FQNEAQ. V gave up 2 bases and J gave up 4 bases; unmatched junction bases: 19. The CDR3 contains 19 residues. The sequenced template was cDNA made from the entire isolated RNA. Here immunoSEQ multiplex PCR was the method, and the copy in TCRdb shows in-frame clones only, minus some. The sample has roughly 250,000 clones; over 8.5% are singletons. A CD45RO/CCR7/CD25/CD127/CD95/CD27 panel sorted naive, central memory, regulatory and stem cell-like memory CD4+ cells. This sequence was found in a woman aged 18-30 years in good health. The chain has TRBV7-8 and TRBJ1-2, with 7 bases aligning to TRBD1. The material sequenced was naive CD4+ T cells from blood. CDR3: CASSLSLRGQARGAYGYTF. CDR3 in DNA: TGTGCCAGCAGCTTAAGTCTACGTGGACAGGCTCGAGGTGCCTATGGCTACACCTTC.